Shown below are 30 T cell receptor beta chains from a single sample sequenced in a study of CD8 T cells in ankylosing spondylitis. TCRdb ran MiXCR on the 5' RACE reads and lists one entry per CDR3 protein. The table records some 250,000 distinct CDR3 sequences, roughly 25% of them present only once. Sequencing input: blood, either unsorted or a sorted T cell fraction (not recorded which). The receptors shown here come from a male donor with ankylosing spondylitis or in good health (not recorded which).

A few counts support this clonotype. J is TRBJ2-1 and V is TRBV19, with D possibly TRBD1 on 5 matching bases. The CDR3 is made up of 15 amino acids. From germline, CDR1 is LNHDA and CDR2 SQIVND (reference sequence). V lost 8 bases to trimming and J lost 0 bases, with 14 bases between them. Here the CDR3 reads CASGDRRSSYNEQFF. The CDR3 bases are TGTGCCAGTGGAGACAGAAGGAGCTCCTACAATGAGCAGTTCTTC.

The chain couples TRBV3-1 to TRBJ2-2; D uncertain. Deletions cut 6 bases from V and 7 bases from J, with 12 bases between. Germline CDR1 LGHDT, CDR2 YNNKEL (reference sequence). The CDR3 has 13 amino acids. The CDR3 sequence: CASRVDAVGELFF. The CDR3 DNA reads TGTGCCAGCAGGGTAGATGCGGTCGGGGAGCTGTTTTTT.

This clonotype was found a few times. V gene TRBV29-1 combines with J gene TRBJ2-5; 11 bases fit TRBD1. CDR1 is SQVTM, CDR2 ANQGSEA, per germline. Trimming removed 7 bases from V and 5 bases from J; junction bases left unmatched: 9. CDR3 length: 14 amino acids. In DNA, the CDR3 is TGCAGCGCCGGGACAGGGGGGATGGGGGAGACCCAGTACTTC. This translates into CSAGTGGMGETQYF.

This sequence joins TRBV12-3 or TRBV12-4 and TRBJ1-2, with unresolved D. The V gene lost 1 base and the J gene lost 3 bases, with 18 bases spanning the gap. There are 17 residues in the CDR3. The CDR3 here is CASSLVVTGSGDYGYTF. CDR3 nucleotide sequence: TGTGCCAGCAGTTTAGTTGTCACCGGGTCTGGGGACTATGGCTACACCTTC.

This rearrangement joins TRBV10-3 to TRBJ1-6, with D unclear. This CDR3 has 14 residues. V shed 2 bases and J shed 7 bases, with 9 bases lying between them. From germline, CDR1 is ENHRY and CDR2 SYGVKD. CDR3 loop: CAISEGPLNSPLHF. The CDR3 nucleotides are TGTGCCATCAGTGAGGGGCCTCTGAATTCACCCCTCCACTTT.

There are many counts of this clonotype. This chain uses TRBV7-2 with TRBJ2-7; D is perhaps TRBD2 (6 bases). Germline loops: CDR1 SGHTA, CDR2 FQGNSA. The ends were cut back, 1 base at V and 2 bases at J, with 6 bases in the middle. The CDR3 length is 13 residues. CDR3 sequence (DNA): TGTGCCAGCAGCTTAGTAGCGGCCTACGAGCAGTACTTC. This sequence encodes CASSLVAAYEQYF. The whole variable domain, filled in from reference TRBV7-2 and TRBJ2-7, reads GAGVSQSPSNKVTEKGKDVELRCDPISGHTALYWYRQSLGQGLEFLIYFQGNSAPDKSGLPSDRFSAERTGGSVSTLTIQRTQQEDSAVYLCASSLVAAYEQYFGPGTRLTVT.

The chain uses TRBV10-3 and TRBJ1-6; a possible D gene is TRBD1 (5 bases). The germline CDR1 and CDR2 sequences are ENHRY and SYGVKD. The CDR3 is 13 amino acids. The germline V and J ends were trimmed by 4 bases and 7 bases, with 8 bases remaining between them. The CDR3 region is CAISGDRNSPLHF. The DNA of the CDR3 is TGTGCCATCAGTGGAGACAGAAATTCACCCCTCCACTTT.

In its sample, this clonotype was seen a few times. V is TRBV20-1 and J is TRBJ2-2; D is ambiguous. CDR1 and CDR2 from the germline V gene are DFQATT and SNEGSKA (reference sequence). The length of the CDR3 is 15 residues. V was clipped by 0 bases and J by 5 bases, with 13 bases between them. The CDR3 DNA reads as TGCAGTGCTAGAGATGGGTCCCGCGGTACCGGGGAGCTGTTTTTT. It translates to CSARDGSRGTGELFF.

This clonotype was counted only a few times. This sequence joins TRBV20-1 and TRBJ1-6; D gene uncertain. CDR1 DFQATT and CDR2 SNEGSKA come from the germline V gene (reference sequence). The V and J ends lost 3 bases and 10 bases respectively, with 16 bases between them. CDR3 length: 14 residues. The DNA for the CDR3 is TGCAGTGCTAGGCAGGCGATCTTGGGGTCACCCCTCCACTTT. It translates to CSARQAILGSPLHF.

This clonotype was seen repeatedly, ten times or more. The gene calls are TRBV20-1 and TRBJ2-3; 8 nucleotides match TRBD1. Unmatched junction bases numbered 13, after V lost 4 bases and J lost 4 bases. The CDR3 extends over 16 amino acids. The germline CDR1 and CDR2 sequences are DFQATT and SNEGSKA (reference sequence). DNA of the CDR3: TGCAGTGCTAAGAAACGACAGGGGTCGTTCGCAGATACGCAGTATTTT. Its protein product is CSAKKRQGSFADTQYF.

The chain combines TRBV2 with TRBJ2-7; 9 bases match TRBD2. Germline CDR1 and CDR2: SNHLY and FYNNEI. V lost 11 bases and J lost 1; bases outside the gene matches: 18. The CDR3 covers 17 residues. The CDR3 region has the DNA TGTGCCTTCCACCCCTCCTGGCGGGGGGGCCGTTCCTACGAGCAGTACTTC. This codes for CAFHPSWRGGRSYEQYF.

The rearrangement joins TRBV25-1 to TRBJ2-7, with a possible D match to TRBD1 (7 bases). V lost 3 bases and J 6 bases, leaving 15 bases between the germline ends. Germline CDR1 and CDR2: MGHDK and SYGVNS. CDR3 length: 14 amino acids. The CDR3 DNA sequence: TGTGCCAGCAGTGACTCCATCCAGGGGGGCGAGCAGTACTTC. This translates into CASSDSIQGGEQYF.

This clonotype was seen at least ten times. This chain connects TRBV10-3 to TRBJ2-7; 8 nucleotides match TRBD1. CDR3 length equals 13 residues. Germline values: CDR1 ENHRY, CDR2 SYGVKD. The junction had 7 bases not matched to a gene; V was cut back by 0 bases and J by 12 bases. In nucleotides, the CDR3 is TGTGCCATCAGTGAGTCACAGGGGGTAGCGATGTACTTC. Amino acid sequence: CAISESQGVAMYF.

This chain uses TRBV28 with TRBJ2-7, with D unresolved. The CDR3 has 12 residues. V was clipped by 5 bases and J by 1 base, with 6 bases between them. Germline V gives CDR1 MDHEN, CDR2 SYDVKM. The CDR3 DNA reads as TGTGCCAGCAGTATTTCATCCTACGAGCAGTACTTC. Residues: CASSISSYEQYF.

This clonotype came up a few times. The chain joins TRBV5-5 to TRBJ1-1, with D perhaps matching TRBD1 (5 bases). The germline V gene has CDR1 SGHKS and CDR2 YYEKEE (reference sequence). The CDR3 length is 14 residues. Between the trimmed V and J ends, which lost 1 base and 3 bases, there was a span of 10 bases. The CDR3 DNA is TGTGCCAGCAGCTTGTTGGCCAGGGACACTGAAGCTTTCTTT. Its translation is CASSLLARDTEAFF.

This clonotype was detected ten times or more. This chain connects TRBV29-1 to TRBJ2-3; weak D call: TRBD1 (6 bases). Germline lookup yields CDR1 SQVTM and CDR2 ANQGSEA. Trimming shortened V by 6 bases and J by 6 bases, and 19 bases separated the two germline ends. This CDR3 spans 14 amino acids. This CDR3 is CSVRTVIEADTQYF. In nucleotides, the CDR3 is TGCAGCGTCCGGACAGTCATCGAGGCGGATACGCAGTATTTT.

This clonotype was counted at least ten times. The chain joins TRBV12-3 or TRBV12-4 to TRBJ1-1, with 11 bases that match TRBD1. Trimming cost V 6 bases and J 3 bases; bases outside gene matches: 3. This CDR3 is 14 amino acids long. CDR3 amino acids: CASSLGQGDTEAFF. CDR3 nucleotide sequence: TGTGCCAGCAGCTTGGGACAGGGGGACACTGAAGCTTTCTTT.

Worth noting for this clonotype: Relative to the germline gene, one junction end is altered; a read error may explain this. For the CDR3, the DNA is TGTGCCTTCAGTGAGGCCCGGGACAGCCACAATGAGCAGTTCTTC. This sequence encodes CAFSEARDSHNEQFF. This chain uses TRBV10-3 with TRBJ2-1, with 7 bases that match TRBD1. The CDR3 is 15 residues long. The V gene's germline CDR1 is ENHRY and CDR2 SYGVKD.

This clonotype was recorded only once. The chain combines TRBV2 with TRBJ2-3; 10 bases are a match to TRBD2. The CDR3 is 18 amino acids. The germline V gene has CDR1 SNHLY and CDR2 FYNNEI. Germline trimming cut 5 bases from V and 1 base from J; bases unmatched to any gene: 12. CDR3 in amino acids: CASSWASGGARRTDTQYF. In DNA, the CDR3 is TGTGCCAGCAGTTGGGCGAGCGGGGGGGCCCGGCGCACAGATACGCAGTATTTT. The full variable domain, its missing parts supplied by reference TRBV2 and TRBJ2-3, is EPEVTQTPSHQVTQMGQEVILRCVPISNHLYFYWYRQILGQKVEFLVSFYNNEISEKSEIFDDQFSVERPDGSNFTLKIRSTKLEDSAMYFCASSWASGGARRTDTQYFGPGTRLTVL.

This clonotype was seen repeatedly, ten times or more. The chain carries TRBV20-1 and TRBJ2-1, with 7 bases fitting TRBD2. The CDR3 is made up of 16 amino acids. V lost 1 base and J lost 4; bases outside the gene matches: 10. CDR1 DFQATT and CDR2 SNEGSKA come from the germline V gene (reference sequence). The CDR3 bases are TGCAGTGCTAGAGGGGTTGGGCTAGCGGCTTACAATGAGCAGTTCTTC. Encoded protein: CSARGVGLAAYNEQFF.

A few counts support this clonotype. V and J are TRBV27 and TRBJ2-1; 9 positions agree with TRBD1. V trimming: 4 bases; J trimming: 4 bases; junction bases outside the gene matches: 5. Germline CDR1 MNHEY, CDR2 SMNVEV (reference sequence). The CDR3 is 15 amino acids. Written as DNA, the CDR3 is TGTGCCAGCAGTTACCACAGGGGGCTTTACAATGAGCAGTTCTTC. As protein: CASSYHRGLYNEQFF.

This clonotype was seen a handful of times. V is TRBV20-1 and J is TRBJ2-5, with 9 positions matching TRBD1. The CDR3 length is 16 residues. The V and J ends lost 5 bases and 7 bases, in that order; junction bases with no gene match: 17. Germline V gene data show CDR1 as DFQATT and CDR2 as SNEGSKA (reference sequence). CDR3 nucleotide sequence: TGCAGTGCTGTAGTGGGGGACAGGGCGGGAATCGGGACCCAGTACTTC. Its protein product is CSAVVGDRAGIGTQYF.

V usage is TRBV20-1 and J usage is TRBJ2-7; D perhaps matches TRBD1 (5 bases). The CDR3 is 14 residues long. The germline CDR1 and CDR2 sequences are DFQATT and SNEGSKA (reference sequence). Trimming took 3 bases from V and 7 from J, leaving 19 bases between them. CDR3 coding DNA: TGCAGTGCTAGCCCCAGGGTAGGGATGAGGGAGCAGTACTTC. As protein: CSASPRVGMREQYF.

This clonotype was recorded many times. This chain joins TRBV12-3 or TRBV12-4 and TRBJ1-4, with 8 bases aligning to TRBD1. There are 14 residues in the CDR3. With 4 bases clipped from V and 7 bases from J, the junction kept 5 bases outside the gene matches. CDR3 DNA sequence: TGTGCCAGCAGTTCGGACAGGGCACGTGAAAAACTGTTTTTT. Translating it yields CASSSDRAREKLFF.

The chain carries TRBV7-2 and TRBJ2-5; a possible D gene is TRBD1 (5 bases). The V and J ends lost 3 bases and 3 bases respectively, with 11 bases between them. This CDR3 is built from 14 residues. Germline V gives CDR1 SGHTA, CDR2 FQGNSA. The CDR3: CASSFGLDKETQYF. CDR3 DNA: TGTGCCAGCAGCTTTGGCCTGGACAAAGAGACCCAGTACTTC.

The genes are TRBV2 and TRBJ2-5; unclear D gene. V shed 8 bases and J shed 5 bases, with 15 bases lying between them. Germline V gene lookup returns CDR1 SNHLY and CDR2 FYNNEI. The CDR3 is made up of 13 amino acids. The CDR3, as DNA: TGTGCCAGCGCGGAAAACCTGCGGGAGACCCAGTACTTC. This codes for CASAENLRETQYF.

Remarks on this clonotype: This clone may be a read error of a much larger clone one base away. The chain combines TRBV20-1 with TRBJ2-2, with 10 bases lining up with TRBD1. The CDR3 loop spans 14 amino acids. Germline V lookup: CDR1 DFQATT, CDR2 SNEGSKA (reference sequence). The V gene end was trimmed by 5 bases and the J gene end by 7 bases; junction bases not matched to a gene: 7. CDR3 DNA sequence: TGCAGTGCTCTCCCGACAGGGGGCATCGGGGAGCTGTTTTTT. It yields the protein CSALPTGGIGELFF.

This clonotype occurred a few times. The gene calls are TRBV10-3 and TRBJ2-1; the match to TRBD2 covers 7 bases. The CDR3 has 11 amino acids. V shed 10 bases, J shed 8 bases, and the junction held 5 bases outside the gene matches. Germline CDR1 ENHRY, CDR2 SYGVKD. In DNA, the CDR3 is TGTGCCAGGGGGGGAAGGGATGAGCAGTTCTTC. Protein: CARGGRDEQFF.

The V and J genes are TRBV4-2 and TRBJ2-1; no firm D call. Trimming took off 1 base at V and 2 bases at J, with 6 bases between the two ends. Germline loops: CDR1 LGHNA, CDR2 YNFKEQ. This CDR3 contains 14 residues. The CDR3 sequence: CASSQGLAYNEQFF. In DNA form, the CDR3 reads TGTGCCAGCAGCCAAGGGCTAGCCTACAATGAGCAGTTCTTC.

This clonotype was counted at least ten times. This chain joins TRBV20-1 and TRBJ1-6; TRBD1 is a possible D gene (6 bases). With 5 bases removed from V and 6 bases from J, the gap between germline ends came to 14 bases. The CDR3 loop spans 14 amino acids. Per the germline V gene, CDR1 is DFQATT and CDR2 is SNEGSKA (reference sequence). CDR3 residues: CSARPGAINSPLHF. The CDR3 nucleotides read TGCAGTGCTCGTCCAGGGGCAATTAATTCACCCCTCCACTTT.